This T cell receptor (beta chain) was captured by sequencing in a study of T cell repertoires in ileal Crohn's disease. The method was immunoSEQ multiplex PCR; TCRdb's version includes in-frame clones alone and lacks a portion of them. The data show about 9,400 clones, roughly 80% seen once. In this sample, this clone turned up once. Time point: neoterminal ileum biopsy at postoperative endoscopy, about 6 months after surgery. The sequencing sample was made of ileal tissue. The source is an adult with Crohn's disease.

The CDR3 is CSVVQGANTGELFF. CDR3 coding DNA: TGCAGCGTAGTACAGGGAGCGAACACCGGGGAGCTGTTTTTT. J is TRBJ2-2 and V is TRBV29-1; D is possibly TRBD1 (6 bases). The ends were cut back, 6 bases at V and 0 bases at J, with 11 bases in the middle. This CDR3 has 14 residues. Per germline, CDR1 SQVTM and CDR2 ANQGSEA.